This TCR beta chain was sequenced for a study of blood T cell repertoires in COVID-19. The protocol was immunoSEQ multiplex PCR, while the TCRdb copy is restricted to in-frame clones and leaves out a portion. This table holds approximately 230,000 clones, around 84% found once. Germline V gene lookup returns CDR1 SGHTA and CDR2 FQGNSA. The CDR3 spans 17 residues. Trimming cost V 3 bases and J 1 base, with 19 bases left between them. The specimen was peripheral blood. The chain links TRBV7-2 to TRBJ2-7; D remains unclear. The clonotype originates from a young man with active or convalescent COVID-19. The CDR3 here is CASSFLPRGSSSYEQYF. The CDR3 DNA sequence: TGTGCCAGCAGCTTCTTGCCGCGAGGCTCGTCTTCCTACGAGCAGTACTTC.